This T cell receptor beta chain was recovered during a study of blood T cell repertoires in COVID-19. In the study overall: Some COVID-19 samples were acute and others convalescent; all came from the United States, Italy and Spain. PBMCs, B-cell-depleted T cells, or T cells provided the cDNA or gDNA that made up the material.

After removal of 6 bases from V and 2 bases from J, the junction contained 3 bases not matched to a gene. The CDR3 spans 14 residues. The germline CDR1 and CDR2 sequences are MNHEY and SMNVEV (reference sequence). The repertoire was sequenced with immunoSEQ multiplex PCR; TCRdb's copy has only in-frame clones and lacks some. Seen here are roughly 190,000 clones, around 90% observed once, and the top ten hold around 5.8%. The chain couples TRBV27 to TRBJ2-7; 11 nucleotides match TRBD1. Source material: peripheral blood. The TCR sequence derives from a man aged 35 to 55 with active or convalescent COVID-19. This CDR3 reads CASSRTGGAYEQYF. The CDR3 DNA sequence: TGTGCCAGCAGCCGGACAGGGGGCGCCTACGAGCAGTACTTC.